Each of the 31 T cell receptor beta chains below was sequenced from the same sample in a study of CD8+CD57+ T cells in acquired aplastic anemia. Whoever was chosen for sequencing had shown CD8+CD57+ cell expansion by flow cytometry. Profiling of TCR beta VDJ combinations and CDR3 sequences used genomic DNA as template. TCRdb processed the reads anew with MiXCR; each CDR3 protein has one entry. The profile shows 150,000 to 200,000 distinct CDR3 sequences, less than 50% of them singletons. Sequencing was performed on sorted CD4+, CD8+, or CD8+CD57+ T cells (not recorded which) from PBMCs. The receptors come from a human donor with aplastic anemia.

CDR3 region: CASSQDESRNTEAFF. The CDR3 coding sequence is TGCGCCAGCAGCCAAGATGAGTCACGCAACACTGAAGCTTTCTTT. The V call is TRBV4-1, the J call TRBJ1-1; D gene unclear. The germline gives CDR1 MGHRA, CDR2 YSYEKL. This CDR3 is 15 amino acids long. V was shortened by 0 bases and J by 2 bases, with 10 bases between the two germline ends.

This clonotype was detected ten times or more. An end of the junction differs from the germline gene, which may be a read error. The J gene is TRBJ1-4, the V gene TRBV11-3; D is undetermined. Germline values: CDR1 SGHNT, CDR2 YENEEA. The CDR3 runs to 14 residues. CDR3 DNA: TGTGCCAGCAGCTTAGGACATTCTAACGAAAAACTGTTTTTT. This gives the protein CASSLGHSNEKLFF.

This clonotype has ten or more counts. The chain couples TRBV5-1 to TRBJ2-3; possible D gene TRBD2, 6 bases. CDR1 and CDR2 from the germline V gene are SGHRS and YFSETQ. The V end lost 3 bases, the J end lost 8 bases, and 10 bases lay between the germline ends. The CDR3 loop spans 12 amino acids. For the CDR3, the DNA is TGCGCCAGCAGCTCCCTTAGCGGTACGCAGTATTTT. Its protein is CASSSLSGTQYF.

The table lists this clonotype with many counts. This CDR3 is CASSIQGQGGYTF. The DNA for the CDR3 is TGCGCCAGCAGCATCCAGGGACAAGGTGGCTACACCTTC. This chain joins TRBV5-1 and TRBJ1-2, with TRBD1 as a possible D gene (6 bases). V dropped 4 bases and J dropped 7 bases, with 14 bases sitting between them. Germline CDR1 and CDR2: SGHRS and YFSETQ. This CDR3 comprises 13 residues.

The rearrangement joins TRBV15 to TRBJ1-4, with 8 bases fitting TRBD1. The germline CDR1 and CDR2 sequences are LNHNV and YYDKDF (reference sequence). CDR3 length: 15 residues. Trimming cost V 4 bases and J 4 bases; bases outside gene matches: 5. As DNA, the CDR3 is TGTGCCACCAGCATGACAGGGGCCCATAATGAAAAACTGTTTTTT. Translation: CATSMTGAHNEKLFF.

The sample holds many counts of this clonotype. The chain employs TRBV19 and TRBJ1-1; 9 bases fit TRBD1. The germline V gene encodes CDR1 LNHDA and CDR2 SQIVND (reference sequence). CDR3 length: 15 residues. J was trimmed by 1 base and V by 5 bases; bases with no gene match: 5. CDR3 coding DNA: TGTGCCAGTAGTCAACAGGGGGCTGGGAACACTGAAGCTTTCTTT. This sequence encodes CASSQQGAGNTEAFF.

This chain connects TRBV29-1 to TRBJ1-1; tentatively, D is TRBD1 (6 bases). Germline CDR1 SQVTM, CDR2 ANQGSEA. The CDR3 is 14 amino acids. V lost 7 bases and J 1 base, leaving 16 bases between the germline ends. The CDR3 protein is CSANRALSNTEAFF. Here the CDR3 DNA reads TGCAGCGCAAACAGGGCACTTTCGAACACTGAAGCTTTCTTT.

This clonotype has ten or more counts. J is TRBJ2-1 and V is TRBV5-1; 9 bases agree with TRBD2. The CDR3 contains 16 residues. From germline, CDR1 is SGHRS and CDR2 YFSETQ. Unmatched junction bases numbered 14, after V lost 4 bases and J lost 9 bases. In DNA form, the CDR3 reads TGCGCCAGCAGCCGGTCGCTAGCGGGGACGCTGTTTGAGCAGTTCTTC. Its protein is CASSRSLAGTLFEQFF. Complete variable domain (other parts from reference TRBV5-1 and TRBJ2-1): KAGVTQTPRYLIKTRGQQVTLSCSPISGHRSVSWYQQTPGQGLQFLFEYFSETQRNKGNFPGRFSGRQFSNSRSEMNVSTLELGDSALYLCASSRSLAGTLFEQFFGPGTRLTVL.

At least ten counts were recorded for this clonotype. V gene TRBV12-3 or TRBV12-4 combines with J gene TRBJ2-1; D is perhaps TRBD1 or TRBD2 (5 bases each). Trimming removed 0 bases from V and 14 bases from J, with 17 bases in between. This CDR3 spans 14 amino acids. The CDR3 loop is CASSLALRGGSEFF. The CDR3 nucleotides are TGTGCCAGCAGTTTAGCGCTAAGGGGCGGTAGCGAGTTCTTC.

This clonotype has a count of ten or more. V and J are TRBV12-3 or TRBV12-4 and TRBJ1-4; TRBD1 aligns across 11 bases. The V segment lost 6 bases and the J segment 8 bases; nucleotides outside the gene matches: 8. This CDR3 comprises 15 residues. CDR3 protein: CASSLGGQGDEKLFF. The CDR3 region has the DNA TGTGCCAGCAGCCTAGGGGGACAGGGGGACGAAAAACTGTTTTTT.

This clonotype has a handful of counts. This chain joins TRBV24-1 and TRBJ1-5; 7 bases agree with TRBD1. Looked up from germline, CDR1 is KGHDR and CDR2 is SFDVKD. The CDR3 contains 17 residues. V shed 2 bases, J shed 7 bases, and the junction held 13 bases outside the gene matches. CDR3 sequence reads: CATSDSRTGRGTQPQHF. CDR3 nucleotide sequence: TGTGCCACCAGTGATTCTCGGACAGGCCGGGGGACCCAGCCCCAGCATTTT.

V usage is TRBV10-3 and J usage is TRBJ1-2, with 10 bases aligning to TRBD1. CDR3 length: 15 amino acids. Germline V gene data show CDR1 as ENHRY and CDR2 as SYGVKD. V dropped 6 bases and J dropped 4; count of bases not matched to a gene: 8. The CDR3 sequence is CAIRTGTGDSYGYTF. In DNA form, the CDR3 reads TGTGCCATCAGGACCGGGACAGGGGACTCCTATGGCTACACCTTC.

J is TRBJ2-5 and V is TRBV20-1; D is perhaps TRBD1 or TRBD2 (7 bases each). Trimming took off 6 bases at V and 5 bases at J, with 19 bases between the two ends. The germline V gene encodes CDR1 DFQATT and CDR2 SNEGSKA (reference sequence). This CDR3 contains 14 residues. For the CDR3, the DNA is TGCAGTGCCAAAGCAGGGGGAGGGGTGGAGACCCAGTACTTC. Amino acids: CSAKAGGGVETQYF.

This clonotype was detected only a few times. V gene TRBV6-1 combines with J gene TRBJ1-2; D uncertain. The CDR3 contains 12 residues. Between the trimmed V and J ends, which lost 6 bases and 2 bases, there was a span of 7 bases. Germline CDR1 reads MNHNS; CDR2 reads SASEGT. The CDR3 DNA sequence: TGTGCCAGCAGACCCGGCAACTATGGCTACACCTTC. Translating gives CASRPGNYGYTF.

Only a few counts were recorded for this clonotype. The J gene is TRBJ2-5, the V gene TRBV7-9; TRBD2 might be the D (6 bases). V was shortened by 4 bases and J by 5 bases, with 11 bases between the two germline ends. This CDR3 has 13 residues. From germline, CDR1 is SEHNR and CDR2 FQNEAQ (reference sequence). The CDR3 nucleotides are TGTGCCAGCAGCTCCGGGGGTAGGGAGACCCAGTACTTC. It specifies CASSSGGRETQYF.

This clonotype was detected a few times. The rearrangement joins TRBV19 to TRBJ2-7, with D possibly being TRBD1 (6 bases). This CDR3 comprises 15 residues. Per the germline V gene, CDR1 is LNHDA and CDR2 is SQIVND (reference sequence). V was shortened by 4 bases and J by 4 bases, with 17 bases between the two germline ends. The CDR3 loop is CASSTSGVRRYEQYF. In DNA form, the CDR3 reads TGTGCCAGTAGTACCTCAGGGGTACGTAGGTACGAGCAGTACTTC.

This chain joins TRBV29-1 and TRBJ2-1; D uncertain. V shed 6 bases and J shed 7 bases, with 13 bases lying between them. Germline values: CDR1 SQVTM, CDR2 ANQGSEA. This CDR3 contains 12 residues. In DNA form, the CDR3 reads TGCAGCGTAGTACTGGACGGGAATGAGCAGTTCTTC. Its protein product is CSVVLDGNEQFF.

The genes are TRBV10-3 and TRBJ2-7; no clear D. Germline assignment: CDR1 ENHRY and CDR2 SYGVKD. Trimming took off 2 bases at V and 3 bases at J, with 8 bases between the two ends. There are 13 residues in the CDR3. The CDR3 protein is CAISEGVSYEQYF. The CDR3 DNA is TGTGCCATCAGTGAGGGTGTCAGCTACGAGCAGTACTTC.

This clonotype was detected only a few times. Since the CDR3 does not end with the conserved phenylalanine or tryptophan, this likely comes from a read error. This CDR3 reads CSARVGQGGAEAFS. DNA for the CDR3: TGCAGTGCTAGAGTTGGGCAGGGGGGGGCTGAAGCTTTCTCT. The chain is built from TRBV20-1 and TRBJ1-1, with 7 bases fitting TRBD1. The CDR3 runs 14 residues. Germline values: CDR1 DFQATT, CDR2 SNEGSKA (reference sequence). V lost 1 base and J lost 6; bases outside the gene matches: 8.

This clonotype was picked up many times. The J gene is TRBJ2-1, the V gene TRBV29-1; 9 bases are shared with TRBD1. CDR1 SQVTM and CDR2 ANQGSEA come from the germline V gene. The junction had 9 bases not matched to a gene; V was cut back by 4 bases and J by 5 bases. The CDR3 length is 15 residues. CDR3 sequence (DNA): TGCAGCGTTGCGCGTGCCGGGACAGGGAACAATGAGCAGTTCTTC. Protein product: CSVARAGTGNNEQFF.

This clonotype was found once. The CDR3 sequence is CATSSLGGYGYTF. DNA for the CDR3: TGTGCCACCAGCAGTTTAGGGGGCTATGGCTACACCTTC. The V gene is TRBV15, the J gene TRBJ1-2, with D perhaps matching TRBD1 (6 bases). Trimming shortened V by 3 bases and J by 4 bases, and 9 bases separated the two germline ends. This CDR3 region has 13 residues. CDR1 is LNHNV and CDR2 is YYDKDF in the germline V gene (reference sequence).

The chain is built from TRBV7-2 and TRBJ2-5; TRBD2 agrees at 12 bases. CDR3 length: 16 residues. Unmatched junction bases numbered 9, after V lost 5 bases and J lost 5 bases. Looked up from germline, CDR1 is SGHTA and CDR2 is FQGNSA. The CDR3 coding sequence is TGTGCCAGCAGCCTAAGGGCTAGCGGGGGGGAGGAGACCCAGTACTTC. It translates to CASSLRASGGEETQYF. The variable domain in full, with the rest retrieved from reference TRBV7-2 and TRBJ2-5, is GAGVSQSPSNKVTEKGKDVELRCDPISGHTALYWYRQSLGQGLEFLIYFQGNSAPDKSGLPSDRFSAERTGGSVSTLTIQRTQQEDSAVYLCASSLRASGGEETQYFGPGTRLLVL.

The chain is built from TRBV10-3 and TRBJ2-5, with 8 bases matching TRBD1. The CDR3 totals 14 residues. Looked up from germline, CDR1 is ENHRY and CDR2 is SYGVKD. Trimming took 2 bases from V and 5 from J; bases not matched to a gene: 4. CDR3 sequence reads: CAISEGQGRETQYF. The CDR3 nucleotides read TGTGCCATCAGTGAGGGACAGGGAAGGGAGACCCAGTACTTC.

This clonotype appeared a few times. The chain carries TRBV29-1 and TRBJ2-7, with TRBD2 matching 8 bases. Germline trimming cut 6 bases from V and 1 base from J; bases unmatched to any gene: 2. The germline CDR1 and CDR2 sequences are SQVTM and ANQGSEA. This CDR3 contains 12 residues. CDR3 amino acids: CSVGLGSYEQYF. CDR3 nucleotides: TGCAGCGTGGGACTAGGTTCCTACGAGCAGTACTTC.

The rearrangement joins TRBV20-1 to TRBJ2-7; 8 bases are a match to TRBD1. The length of the CDR3 is 17 residues. Trimming removed 6 bases from V and 5 bases from J; junction bases left unmatched: 21. Germline-derived CDR1 and CDR2 are DFQATT and SNEGSKA (reference sequence). CDR3 residues: CSASSRNHRDRWNEQYF. In nucleotides, the CDR3 is TGCAGTGCCAGCAGCCGGAACCACCGGGACAGGTGGAACGAGCAGTACTTC.

This clonotype was found many times. The V gene is TRBV3-1, the J gene TRBJ2-5, with 8 bases fitting TRBD1. CDR1 and CDR2 from the germline V gene are LGHDT and YNNKEL (reference sequence). J lost 0 bases, V lost 5 bases, and 5 bases had no gene match. The CDR3 runs 15 residues. The CDR3 protein is CASSEQGGNQETQYF. CDR3 bases: TGTGCCAGCAGCGAACAGGGGGGAAACCAAGAGACCCAGTACTTC.

To note about this clonotype: One end of the junction does not line up with germline, which may come from a read error. This chain links TRBV7-3 with TRBJ2-3; TRBD1 aligns across 7 bases. Germline V gene sequence: CDR1 SGHTA, CDR2 FQGTGA. This CDR3 has 12 residues. CDR3 sequence (DNA): TGTGCCAGCAGCTCGGCAGGGGGAATTTGGCATTTT. Protein sequence: CASSSAGGIWHF.

The sample holds a few counts of this clonotype. This chain links TRBV25-1 with TRBJ1-2, with 9 bases identical to TRBD1. The CDR3 runs 14 residues. The germline V gene encodes CDR1 MGHDK and CDR2 SYGVNS. V lost 6 bases, J lost 8 bases, and 10 bases stayed unmatched. The CDR3 region is CASSPPGQGYGYTF. CDR3 DNA sequence: TGTGCCAGCAGCCCACCGGGACAGGGTTACGGCTACACCTTC.

V usage is TRBV10-3 and J usage is TRBJ2-7; 9 bases are a match to TRBD1. The CDR3 has 13 amino acids. Trimming took 4 bases from V and 7 from J; bases not matched to a gene: 5. The germline V gene encodes CDR1 ENHRY and CDR2 SYGVKD. The chain's CDR3 is CAISAPGQGEQYF. The CDR3 DNA sequence: TGTGCCATCAGTGCCCCGGGACAGGGTGAGCAGTACTTC.

CDR3: CATSAGTGGYEQYF. DNA of the CDR3: TGTGCCACCAGCGCCGGGACAGGGGGCTACGAGCAGTACTTC. The chain employs TRBV15 and TRBJ2-7; 11 bases are shared with TRBD1. The junction had 3 bases not matched to a gene; V was cut back by 5 bases and J by 3 bases. The CDR3 length is 14 residues. Germline V gene lookup returns CDR1 LNHNV and CDR2 YYDKDF (reference sequence).

This clonotype was seen repeatedly, ten times or more. The chain combines TRBV11-1 with TRBJ2-7; 7 bases align to TRBD1. The CDR3 extends over 13 amino acids. Looked up from germline, CDR1 is SGHAT and CDR2 is FQDESV (reference sequence). With V trimmed by 5 bases and J by 9 bases, 10 bases remained unmatched. DNA for the CDR3: TGTGCCAGCAGCCCCAGTAGAGGGGGCGGGCAGTACTTC. Its protein is CASSPSRGGGQYF.